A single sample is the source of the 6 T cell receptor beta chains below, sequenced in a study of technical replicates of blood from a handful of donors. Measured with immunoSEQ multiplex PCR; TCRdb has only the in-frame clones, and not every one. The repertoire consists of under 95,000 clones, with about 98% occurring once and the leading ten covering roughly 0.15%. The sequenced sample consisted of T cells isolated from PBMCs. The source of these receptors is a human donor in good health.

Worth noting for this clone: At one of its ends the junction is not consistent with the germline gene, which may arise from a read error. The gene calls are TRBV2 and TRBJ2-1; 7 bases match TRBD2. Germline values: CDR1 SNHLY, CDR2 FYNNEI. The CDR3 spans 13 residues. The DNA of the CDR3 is TGTGCCAGCCGGCTAGCGGATTACACTGAGCAGTTCTTC. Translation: CASRLADYTEQFF.

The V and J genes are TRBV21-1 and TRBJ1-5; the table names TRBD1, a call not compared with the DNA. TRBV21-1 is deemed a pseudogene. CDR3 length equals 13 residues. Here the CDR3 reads CASSKALGQGQHF. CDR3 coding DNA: TGTGCCAGCAGCAAAGCCCTAGGACAGGGGCAGCATTTT.

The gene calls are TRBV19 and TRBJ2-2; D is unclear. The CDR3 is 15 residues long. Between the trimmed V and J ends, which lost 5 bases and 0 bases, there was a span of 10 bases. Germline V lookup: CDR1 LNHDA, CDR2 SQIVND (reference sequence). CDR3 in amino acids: CASSLYLTNTGELFF. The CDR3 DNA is TGTGCCAGTAGTCTCTACCTCACGAACACCGGGGAGCTGTTTTTT.

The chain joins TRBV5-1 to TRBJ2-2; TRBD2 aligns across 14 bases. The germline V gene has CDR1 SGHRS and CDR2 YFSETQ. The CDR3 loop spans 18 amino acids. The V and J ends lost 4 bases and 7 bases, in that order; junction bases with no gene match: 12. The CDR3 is CASSHGGGLAGGGGELFF. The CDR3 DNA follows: TGCGCCAGCAGCCACGGCGGTGGACTAGCGGGGGGAGGCGGGGAGCTGTTTTTT.

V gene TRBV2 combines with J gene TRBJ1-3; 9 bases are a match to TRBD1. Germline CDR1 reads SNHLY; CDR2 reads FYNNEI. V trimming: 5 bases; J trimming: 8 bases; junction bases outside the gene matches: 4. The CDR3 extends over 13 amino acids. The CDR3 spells CASSQDRGHTIYF. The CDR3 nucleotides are TGTGCCAGCAGTCAGGACAGGGGACACACCATATATTTT.

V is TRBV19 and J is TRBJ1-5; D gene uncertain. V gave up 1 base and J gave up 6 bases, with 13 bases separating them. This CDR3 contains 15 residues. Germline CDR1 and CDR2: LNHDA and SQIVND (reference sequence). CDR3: CASSIARMGSQPQHF. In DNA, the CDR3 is TGTGCCAGTAGTATAGCCAGGATGGGCTCTCAGCCCCAGCATTTT.